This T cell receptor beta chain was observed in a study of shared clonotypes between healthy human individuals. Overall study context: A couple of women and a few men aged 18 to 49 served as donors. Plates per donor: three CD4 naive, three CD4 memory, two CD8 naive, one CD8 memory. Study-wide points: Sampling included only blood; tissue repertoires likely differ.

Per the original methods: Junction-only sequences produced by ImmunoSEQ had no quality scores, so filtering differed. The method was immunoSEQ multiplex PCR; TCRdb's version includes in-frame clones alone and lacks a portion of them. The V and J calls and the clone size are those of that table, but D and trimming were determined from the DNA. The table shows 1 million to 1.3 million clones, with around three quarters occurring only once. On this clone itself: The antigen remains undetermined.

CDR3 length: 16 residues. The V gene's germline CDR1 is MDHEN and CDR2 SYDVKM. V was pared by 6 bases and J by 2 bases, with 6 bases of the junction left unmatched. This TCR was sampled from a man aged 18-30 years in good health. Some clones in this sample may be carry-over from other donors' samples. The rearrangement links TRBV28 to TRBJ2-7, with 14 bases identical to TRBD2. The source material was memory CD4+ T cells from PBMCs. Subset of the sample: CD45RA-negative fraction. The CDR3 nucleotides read TGTGCCAGCAGGGGGACTAGCGGGAGCCAGACCTACGAGCAGTACTTC. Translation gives CASRGTSGSQTYEQYF.